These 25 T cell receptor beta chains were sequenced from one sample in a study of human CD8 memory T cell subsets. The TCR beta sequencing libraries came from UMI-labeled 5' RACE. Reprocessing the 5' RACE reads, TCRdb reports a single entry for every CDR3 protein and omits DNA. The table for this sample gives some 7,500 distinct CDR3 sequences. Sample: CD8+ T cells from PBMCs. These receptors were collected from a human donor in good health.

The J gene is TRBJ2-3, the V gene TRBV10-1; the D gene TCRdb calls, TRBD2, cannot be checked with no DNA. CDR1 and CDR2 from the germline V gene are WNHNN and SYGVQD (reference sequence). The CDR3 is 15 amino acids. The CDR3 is CASSVASGGTDTQYF.

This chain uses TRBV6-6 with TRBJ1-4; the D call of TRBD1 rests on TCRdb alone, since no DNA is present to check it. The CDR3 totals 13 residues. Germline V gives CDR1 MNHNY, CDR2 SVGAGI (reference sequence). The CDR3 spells CASIRQLNEKLFF.

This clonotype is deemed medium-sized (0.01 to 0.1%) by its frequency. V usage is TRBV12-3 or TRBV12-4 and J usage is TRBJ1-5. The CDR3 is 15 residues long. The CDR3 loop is CASSFAGFTNQPQHF.

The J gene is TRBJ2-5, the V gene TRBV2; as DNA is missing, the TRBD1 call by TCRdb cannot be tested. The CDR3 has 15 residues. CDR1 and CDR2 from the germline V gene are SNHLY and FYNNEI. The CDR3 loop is CASSDPGQRQETQYF.

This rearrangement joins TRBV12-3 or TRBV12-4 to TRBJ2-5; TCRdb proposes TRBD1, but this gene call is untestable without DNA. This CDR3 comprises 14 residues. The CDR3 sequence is CASSLGRGQETQYF.

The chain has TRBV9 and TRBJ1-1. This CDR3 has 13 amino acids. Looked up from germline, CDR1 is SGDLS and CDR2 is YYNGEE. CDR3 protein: CASVGLLNTEAFF.

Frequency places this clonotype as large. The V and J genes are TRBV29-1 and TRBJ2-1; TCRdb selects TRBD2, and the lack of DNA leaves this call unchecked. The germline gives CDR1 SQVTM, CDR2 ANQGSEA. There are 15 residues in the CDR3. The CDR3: CSVKGTSGPYNEQFF.

The chain's CDR3 is CSALSWNEQFF. The chain joins TRBV29-1 to TRBJ2-1. This CDR3 is built from 11 residues. Germline V gene sequence: CDR1 SQVTM, CDR2 ANQGSEA.

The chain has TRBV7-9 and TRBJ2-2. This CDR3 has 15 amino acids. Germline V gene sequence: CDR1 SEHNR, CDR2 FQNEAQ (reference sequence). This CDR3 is CASSAVWTNTGELFF.

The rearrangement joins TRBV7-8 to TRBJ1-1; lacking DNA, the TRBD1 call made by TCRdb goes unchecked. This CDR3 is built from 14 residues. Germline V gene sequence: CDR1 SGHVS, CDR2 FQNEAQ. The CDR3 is CASNSGTANTEAFF. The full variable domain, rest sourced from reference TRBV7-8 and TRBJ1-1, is GAGVSQSPRYKVAKRGQDVALRCDPISGHVSLFWYQQALGQGPEFLTYFQNEAQLDKSGLPSDRFFAERPEGSVSTLKIQRTQQEDSAVYLCASNSGTANTEAFFGQGTRLTVV.

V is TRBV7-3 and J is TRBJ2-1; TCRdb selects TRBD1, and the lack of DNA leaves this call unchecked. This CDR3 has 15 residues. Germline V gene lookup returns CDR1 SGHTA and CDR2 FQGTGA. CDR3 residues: CASSTTGTGWNEQFF.

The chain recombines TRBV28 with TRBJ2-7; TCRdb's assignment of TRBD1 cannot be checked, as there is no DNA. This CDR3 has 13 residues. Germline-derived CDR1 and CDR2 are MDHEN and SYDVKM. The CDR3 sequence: CASTDPGAYEQYF.

CDR3 sequence: CASSLGTGNTEAFF. The chain joins TRBV7-6 to TRBJ1-1; TCRdb's D gene call, TRBD1, goes unchecked for lack of DNA. There are 14 residues in the CDR3. The germline gives CDR1 SGHVS, CDR2 FNYEAQ.

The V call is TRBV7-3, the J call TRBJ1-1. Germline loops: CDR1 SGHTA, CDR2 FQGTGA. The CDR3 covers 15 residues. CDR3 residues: CASSLSHGMNTEAFF.

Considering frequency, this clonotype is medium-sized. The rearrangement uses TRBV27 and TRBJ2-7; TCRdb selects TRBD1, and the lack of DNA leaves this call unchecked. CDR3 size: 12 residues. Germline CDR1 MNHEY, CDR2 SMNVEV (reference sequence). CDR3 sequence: CASIGQDYEQYF.

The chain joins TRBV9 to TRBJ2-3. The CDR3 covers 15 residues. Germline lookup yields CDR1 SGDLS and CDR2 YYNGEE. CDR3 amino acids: CASSVAGAGSDTQYF. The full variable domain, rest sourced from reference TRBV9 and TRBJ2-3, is DSGVTQTPKHLITATGQRVTLRCSPRSGDLSVYWYQQSLDQGLQFLIQYYNGEERAKGNILERFSAQQFPDLHSELNLSSLELGDSALYFCASSVAGAGSDTQYFGPGTRLTVL.

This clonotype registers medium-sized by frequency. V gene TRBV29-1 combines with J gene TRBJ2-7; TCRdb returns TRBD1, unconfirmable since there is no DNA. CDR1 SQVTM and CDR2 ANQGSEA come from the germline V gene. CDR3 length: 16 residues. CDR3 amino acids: CSVEASWDRKTYEQYF.

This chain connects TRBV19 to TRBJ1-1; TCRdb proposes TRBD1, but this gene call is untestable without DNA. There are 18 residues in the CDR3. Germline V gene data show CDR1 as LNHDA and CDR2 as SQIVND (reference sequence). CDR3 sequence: CASRDGTGGAFNVAEAFF.

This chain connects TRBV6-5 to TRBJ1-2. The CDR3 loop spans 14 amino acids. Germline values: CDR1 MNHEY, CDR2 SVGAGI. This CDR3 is CASSDRLSLGGYTF.

CDR3 sequence reads: CASSWGTVMKGLFF. The gene calls are TRBV5-5 and TRBJ1-4; TCRdb calls TRBD1, which cannot be checked without DNA. Germline CDR1 SGHKS, CDR2 YYEKEE (reference sequence). This CDR3 has 14 residues.

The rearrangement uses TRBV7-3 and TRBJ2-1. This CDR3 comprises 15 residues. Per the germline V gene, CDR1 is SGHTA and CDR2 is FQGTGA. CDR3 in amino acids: CASSKNQESYNEQFF.

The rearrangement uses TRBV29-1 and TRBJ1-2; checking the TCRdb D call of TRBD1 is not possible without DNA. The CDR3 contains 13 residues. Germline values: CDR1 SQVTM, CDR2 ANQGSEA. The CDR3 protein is CSVVDRGSYGYTF.

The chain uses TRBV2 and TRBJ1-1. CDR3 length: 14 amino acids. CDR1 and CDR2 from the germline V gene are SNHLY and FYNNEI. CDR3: CASSERQQNTEAFF. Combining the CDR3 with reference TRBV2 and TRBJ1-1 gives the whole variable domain EPEVTQTPSHQVTQMGQEVILRCVPISNHLYFYWYRQILGQKVEFLVSFYNNEISEKSEIFDDQFSVERPDGSNFTLKIRSTKLEDSAMYFCASSERQQNTEAFFGQGTRLTVV.

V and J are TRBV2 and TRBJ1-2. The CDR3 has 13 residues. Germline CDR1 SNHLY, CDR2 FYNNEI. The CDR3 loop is CASYIEDPYGYTF.

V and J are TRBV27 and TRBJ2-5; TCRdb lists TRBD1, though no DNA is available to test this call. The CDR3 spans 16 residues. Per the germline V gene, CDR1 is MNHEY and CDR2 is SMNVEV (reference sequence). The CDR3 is CASSSTQGRIAETQYF.